These T cell receptor beta chains were read from a single sample in a study of CD8 T cells in ankylosing spondylitis. TCRdb called the 5' RACE reads again in MiXCR, with one record for every CDR3 protein. The sample lists about 240,000 distinct CDR3 sequences; around 9.1% were seen once. Specimen: blood, either unsorted or a sorted T cell fraction (not recorded which). The origin of the receptors is a male donor with ankylosing spondylitis or in good health (not recorded which). CDR3s include the opening cysteine and the closing phenylalanine or tryptophan. The order of the fields is V gene, J gene, clone size, D gene, CDR3 DNA, CDR3 protein. The D gene is left open where the match is weak. Clone size is shown for a subset of rows, as once, few, many or a class of expanded clone.

>TRBV20-1|TRBJ2-6|.|.
TGCAGTGCTAGAGTAAACTCTGGGGCCAACGTCCTGACTTTC
CSARVNSGANVLTF
>TRBV18|TRBJ2-3|.|TRBD1
TGTGCCAGCTCACCACGGGACAGGGGGTCTGCAGATACGCAGTATTTT
CASSPRDRGSADTQYF
>TRBV9|TRBJ2-3|many|.
TGTGCCAGCAGCGTAGGTCCGGTGGTCTCAGATACGCAGTATTTT
CASSVGPVVSDTQYF
>TRBV12-3/TRBV12-4|TRBJ2-5|.|TRBD2
TGTGCCAGCTCACAACGTGGCGCGGGAGGGAGTATGGAGACCCAGTACTTC
CASSQRGAGGSMETQYF
>TRBV19|TRBJ2-3|many|.
TGTGCCAGTAGTGGGGGATTCGTAGGACAAGATACGCAGTATTTT
CASSGGFVGQDTQYF
>TRBV12-3/TRBV12-4|TRBJ2-7|many|TRBD2
TGTGCCAGCAGTTTTCCTAGCGGATCCTACGAGCAGTACTTC
CASSFPSGSYEQYF
>TRBV20-1|TRBJ1-1|many|.
TGCAGTGCTGGGGGGTCAGGTCGACACACTGAAGCTTTCTTT
CSAGGSGRHTEAFF
>TRBV19|TRBJ1-5|many|.
TGTGCCAGTAGTTCCACAAATAGCAATCAGCCCCAGCATTTT
CASSSTNSNQPQHF
>TRBV7-9|TRBJ2-7|few|TRBD1
TGTGCCAGCAGCCAACAGGGGAGTGCCTACGAGCAGTACTTC
CASSQQGSAYEQYF
>TRBV20-1|TRBJ2-7|many|TRBD2
TGCAGTGCTTCATTAGCGGGGGCCTACGAGCAGTACTTC
CSASLAGAYEQYF
>TRBV28|TRBJ2-2|many|TRBD2
TGTGCCAGCGGCCCTGTAGCGGGGACGAACACCGGGGAGCTGTTTTTT
CASGPVAGTNTGELFF
>TRBV4-2|TRBJ2-1|once|.
TGTGCCAGCAGCCCCGGGCCCCTCAACGAGCAGTTCTTC
CASSPGPLNEQFF
>TRBV5-1|TRBJ2-5|many|.
TGCGCCAGCAGCTTGTTTGGATATGAAGAGACCCAGTACTTC
CASSLFGYEETQYF